A selection of T cell receptor beta chains follows, all from one sample in a study of CD8 T cells in ankylosing spondylitis. TCRdb reprocessed the 5' RACE reads with MiXCR, giving one entry per CDR3 protein. The sample lists approximately 220,000 distinct CDR3 sequences; about 10% were seen once. The specimen sequenced was blood, either unsorted or a sorted T cell fraction (not recorded which). The receptors derive from a male donor with ankylosing spondylitis or in good health (not recorded which). The CDR3 runs from the conserved cysteine through the conserved F or W. D genes are given only for firm matches. Part of the rows lack a size; the others show once, few, many or a class for expanded clones.

size	J	V	D	DNA	CDR3
-	TRBJ2-3	TRBV7-9	TRBD2	TGTGCCAGCAGCTTAACGACTAGCGGGGGACTGGTAGATACGCAGTATTTT	CASSLTTSGGLVDTQYF
many	TRBJ2-1	TRBV3-1	TRBD2	TGTGCCAGCAGCCCCCCCGGTTTCACTAGCGGGGGTGGTGAGCAGTTCTTC	CASSPPGFTSGGGEQFF
many	TRBJ1-2	TRBV20-1	-	TGCAGTGCTAGTCCGCAAGGCGGCTACACCTTC	CSASPQGGYTF
few	TRBJ2-7	TRBV7-9	-	TGTGCCAGCAGTCAGGGGGCGGGGGGGCCGGACGAGCAGTACTTC	CASSQGAGGPDEQYF
many	TRBJ2-7	TRBV5-6	TRBD1	TGTGCCAGCTCCGGACAGGGCCGCTACGAGCAGTACTTC	CASSGQGRYEQYF
many	TRBJ2-1	TRBV2	TRBD2	TGTGCCAGCAGTAGCAGCGGGGGGGCCTACAATGAGCAGTTCTTC	CASSSSGGAYNEQFF
few	TRBJ2-7	TRBV6-2/TRBV6-3	-	TGTGCCAGCGCAACGGCTAGTGGGGGGCTGGTCCTCTTC	CASATASGGLVLF
few	TRBJ1-6	TRBV20-1	-	TGCAGTGCGGGACGGAAGAATAATTCACCCCTCCACTTT	CSAGRKNNSPLHF
many	TRBJ1-1	TRBV12-3/TRBV12-4	-	TGTGCCAGCAGTTTAGGTGTCCGGGGAGAGAGAACTGAAGCTTTCTTT	CASSLGVRGERTEAFF
-	TRBJ2-1	TRBV20-1	TRBD2	TGCAGTGCTACTAGCGGGGGGGCTCTCTACAATGAGCAGTTCTTC	CSATSGGALYNEQFF
-	TRBJ1-1	TRBV18	TRBD1	TGTGCCAGCGCACAGGGGAAGAACACTGAAGCTTTCTTT	CASAQGKNTEAFF
few	TRBJ1-1	TRBV3-1	-	TGTGCCAGCAGCCAATCGGGACGCGAGGCTTTCTTT	CASSQSGREAFF
many	TRBJ2-1	TRBV5-1	-	TGCGCCAGCAGCCCGGAAGTCCGGCATGAGCAGTTCTTC	CASSPEVRHEQFF
-	TRBJ1-2	TRBV2	TRBD1	TGTGCCACCGCGGGACAGGCTAACTATGGCTACACCTTC	CATAGQANYGYTF
few	TRBJ2-7	TRBV12-3/TRBV12-4	TRBD1	TGTGCCAGCAGTTTAGGCACAGGGGGCATTAACGAGCAGTACTTC	CASSLGTGGINEQYF
many	TRBJ1-6	TRBV7-2	TRBD1	TGTGCCAGCAGCGACCGACAGGGGGTCTCACCCCTCCACTTT	CASSDRQGVSPLHF
few	TRBJ2-5	TRBV18	TRBD1	TGTGCCAGCAGCTCCGACAGGGGGAAGACCCAGTACTTC	CASSSDRGKTQYF
many	TRBJ1-1	TRBV12-3/TRBV12-4	-	TGTGCCAGCAGAGGACAGACTAACACTGAAGCTTTCTTT	CASRGQTNTEAFF